Each of the 10 T cell receptor beta chains below was sequenced from the same sample in a study of T cell responses to AZD1222 COVID-19 vaccine. Profiling relied on immunoSEQ multiplex PCR, and the TCRdb table lists in-frame clones only, not all of them. The sample has around 160,000 clones, around 94% seen once; the top ten hold 0.64%. This sample comprised peripheral blood, obtained on day 0 of AZD1222 vaccination. The receptors come from an adult in good health.

J is TRBJ2-1 and V is TRBV20-1, with 14 nucleotides matching TRBD2. CDR1 DFQATT and CDR2 SNEGSKA come from the germline V gene (reference sequence). The CDR3 extends over 18 amino acids. The V gene end was trimmed by 3 bases and the J gene end by 1 base; junction bases not matched to a gene: 8. The CDR3 spells CSASWGLAGDRSYNEQFF. DNA for the CDR3: TGCAGTGCTAGTTGGGGACTAGCGGGAGATAGGTCCTACAATGAGCAGTTCTTC.

The J gene is TRBJ2-5, the V gene TRBV6-6; a weak D match, TRBD2 (7 bases). The CDR3 covers 13 residues. CDR1 is MNHNY, CDR2 SVGAGI, per germline (reference sequence). Between the trimmed V and J ends, which lost 11 bases and 8 bases, there was a span of 21 bases. CDR3 sequence: CACYGGGTGTQYF. The CDR3, as DNA: TGTGCCTGCTACGGCGGGGGCACGGGAACCCAGTACTTC.

V gene TRBV3-1 (or the pseudogene TRBV3-2) combines with J gene TRBJ1-5; the D gene is possibly TRBD1 (5 bases). This CDR3 region has 14 residues. CDR1 and CDR2 from the germline V gene are LGHDT and YNNKEL (reference sequence). V was cut by 6 bases and J by 5 bases, with 14 bases left in between. CDR3 coding DNA: TGTGCCAGCAGTCCGACAGCCGCTTATCAGCCCCAGCATTTT. Protein sequence: CASSPTAAYQPQHF.

The chain has TRBV7-8 and TRBJ1-4, with D perhaps matching TRBD1 (6 bases). V dropped 4 bases and J dropped 0 bases, with 9 bases sitting between them. The CDR3 is 15 residues long. Per germline, CDR1 SGHVS and CDR2 FQNEAQ. CDR3 protein: CASSSRQATNEKLFF. The CDR3 DNA reads TGTGCCAGCAGCTCTCGACAGGCAACTAATGAAAAACTGTTTTTT.

The rearrangement uses TRBV27 and TRBJ1-2; 11 bases match TRBD1. After removal of 10 bases from V and 4 bases from J, the junction contained 8 bases not matched to a gene. Germline CDR1 reads MNHEY; CDR2 reads SMNVEV (reference sequence). The CDR3 length is 14 residues. The CDR3 DNA reads TGTGCCATTGCACCCGGGACAGGGGGCTATGGCTACACCTTC. Its translation: CAIAPGTGGYGYTF.

The CDR3 nucleotides are TGCGCCAGCAGCCGAGTGGCTCTGGCAGGGGGTTATGATGGCTACACCTTC. Its protein product is CASSRVALAGGYDGYTF. The rearrangement uses TRBV4-1 and TRBJ1-2, with 7 bases matching TRBD1. Germline V gene lookup returns CDR1 MGHRA and CDR2 YSYEKL. This CDR3 contains 17 residues. The ends lost 4 bases at V and 6 bases at J; junction bases unmatched: 17.

V and J are TRBV4-1 and TRBJ2-7; the D gene could be TRBD1 or TRBD2 (5 bases each). Per germline, CDR1 MGHRA and CDR2 YSYEKL. The length of the CDR3 is 16 residues. Trimming stripped 1 base from V and 3 bases from J, with 16 bases between. CDR3 in DNA: TGCGCCAGCAGCCAAGCCCCCGGGACCAACCTCTACGAGCAGTACTTC. Encoded protein: CASSQAPGTNLYEQYF.

As DNA, the CDR3 is TGCGCCAGCAGCCAACTTCTGGGGGGTATGGGCGAGCAGTACTTC. It encodes CASSQLLGGMGEQYF. This chain uses TRBV4-1 with TRBJ2-7; tentative D call: TRBD2 (6 bases). V lost 2 bases and J 6 bases, leaving 17 bases between the germline ends. Germline V gives CDR1 MGHRA, CDR2 YSYEKL. The CDR3 extends over 15 amino acids.

V is TRBV29-1 and J is TRBJ1-2, with D uncertain. The CDR3 totals 12 residues. Trimming removed 5 bases from V and 8 bases from J, with 15 bases in between. Germline V gene lookup returns CDR1 SQVTM and CDR2 ANQGSEA. The CDR3 nucleotides are TGCAGCGTTTATTGGGGTTCGGGAGGCTACACCTTC. Protein: CSVYWGSGGYTF. Together with reference TRBV29-1 and TRBJ1-2, the CDR3 gives the full variable domain: SAVISQKPSRDICQRGTSLTIQCQVDSQVTMMFWYRQQPGQSLTLIATANQGSEATYESGFVIDKFPISRPNLTFSTLTVSNMSPEDSSIYLCSVYWGSGGYTFGSGTRLTVV.

The V call is TRBV28, the J call TRBJ1-2; D uncertain. In germline, CDR1 is MDHEN, CDR2 SYDVKM. This CDR3 comprises 16 residues. Trimming took 3 bases from V and 2 from J, leaving 16 bases between them. Written as DNA, the CDR3 is TGTGCCAGCAGTTTCAGCCAGGCCACGGGGAACTATGGCTACACCTTC. This codes for CASSFSQATGNYGYTF.